These 4 T cell receptor beta chains share one sample of origin, sequenced in a study of T cell repertoires in cytomegalovirus infection (dated by TCRdb to about 2019). The intended sense of this specimen's treatment or condition label: in vitro stimulation with specific CMV peptide epitopes to enrich CMV-specific T cells. The listed sequencing device is Illumina HiSeq 1500. The public reads were reprocessed in TCRdb via fastp at Q25 and MiXCR, keeping in-frame beta chains. Rows with a matching CDR3 protein are joined into one entry that keeps the most common DNA and genes. In this sample the table shows roughly 45,000 distinct CDR3 sequences, 20% to 25% of which occur a single time. The top ten constitute roughly 90% of the sample. These receptors are not linked to any known antigen. Sequenced material: CD8+ T cells from cultured PBMCs, taken from culture after CMV antigen stimulation. These TCRs come from a human donor in good health (CMV status not recorded). Some clones in this sample may be carry-over from other donors' samples.

This clonotype has more than one count but fewer than ten. The rearrangement links TRBV18 to TRBJ2-4; 10 bases are shared with TRBD1. V dropped 3 bases and J dropped 0; count of bases not matched to a gene: 8. The CDR3 contains 18 residues. CDR1 and CDR2 (germline): KGHSH, LQKENI. The CDR3, as DNA: TGTGCCAGCTCACCGGACAGGGGGAACTATTTAGCCAAAAACATTCAGTACTTC. Protein sequence: CASSPDRGNYLAKNIQYF.

This clonotype was counted only a few times. V usage is TRBV7-6 and J usage is TRBJ2-1; D is perhaps TRBD2 (5 bases). Trimming took off 3 bases at V and 3 bases at J, with 15 bases between the two ends. The CDR3 is 16 residues long. The germline V gene encodes CDR1 SGHVS and CDR2 FNYEAQ. The CDR3 spells CASSFSSGELYNEQFF. In DNA, the CDR3 is TGTGCCAGCAGCTTTTCGAGCGGAGAACTCTACAATGAGCAGTTCTTC.

The chain is built from TRBV27 and TRBJ2-1; D ambiguous. The CDR3 length is 12 residues. Germline lookup yields CDR1 MNHEY and CDR2 SMNVEV (reference sequence). V was shortened by 4 bases and J by 8 bases, with 9 bases between the two germline ends. The CDR3 here is CASSSTRHEQFF. CDR3 nucleotides: TGTGCCAGCAGTTCTACCCGGCATGAGCAGTTCTTC.

The J gene is TRBJ2-1, the V gene TRBV6-2 or TRBV6-3; 9 bases are shared with TRBD2. The CDR3 sequence is 17 residues long. Germline V gives CDR1 MNHEY, CDR2 SVGEGT. V lost 0 bases and J lost 6; bases outside the gene matches: 9. CDR3 sequence: CASSYSIGAGGRNEQFF. DNA of the CDR3: TGTGCCAGCAGTTACTCGATAGGAGCGGGAGGCCGCAATGAGCAGTTCTTC.